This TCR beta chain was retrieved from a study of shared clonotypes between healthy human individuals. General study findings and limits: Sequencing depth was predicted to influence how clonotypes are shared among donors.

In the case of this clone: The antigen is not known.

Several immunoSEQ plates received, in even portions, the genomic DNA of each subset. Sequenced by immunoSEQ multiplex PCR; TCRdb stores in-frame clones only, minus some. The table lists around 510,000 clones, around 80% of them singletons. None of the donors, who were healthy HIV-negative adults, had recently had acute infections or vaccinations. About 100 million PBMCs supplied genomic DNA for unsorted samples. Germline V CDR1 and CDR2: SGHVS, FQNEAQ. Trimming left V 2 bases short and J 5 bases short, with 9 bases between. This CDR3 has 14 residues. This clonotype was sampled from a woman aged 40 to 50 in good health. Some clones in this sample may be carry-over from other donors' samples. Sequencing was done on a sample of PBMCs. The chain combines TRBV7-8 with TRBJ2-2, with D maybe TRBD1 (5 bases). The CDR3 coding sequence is TGTGCCAGCAGCTTATTAAGGGGAACCGGGGAGCTGTTTTTT. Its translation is CASSLLRGTGELFF. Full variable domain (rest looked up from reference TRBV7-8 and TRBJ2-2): GAGVSQSPRYKVAKRGQDVALRCDPISGHVSLFWYQQALGQGPEFLTYFQNEAQLDKSGLPSDRFFAERPEGSVSTLKIQRTQQEDSAVYLCASSLLRGTGELFFGEGSRLTVL.